A selection of T cell receptor beta chains follows, all from one sample in a study of Graves' ophthalmopathy and Graves' hyperthyroidism. In TCRdb, the multiplex PCR reads were re-called with MiXCR into one record per CDR3 protein. Among about 660,000 distinct CDR3 sequences, just over 40% were seen once, and the ten largest hold more than 3%. Sequencing input: peripheral blood. These receptors all come from an adult man with Graves' ophthalmopathy. Each CDR3 is given with its conserved first and last residue. A D gene is named only where the DNA matches it firmly. Only part of the rows carry a size: once, few, many, or a class if the clone is expanded.

j_call d_call clone_size v_call cdr3_aa cdr3_nt
TRBJ2-7 NA few TRBV20-1 CSAMGGRGGSYEQYF TGCAGTGCTATGGGGGGGCGTGGGGGCTCCTACGAGCAGTACTTC
TRBJ2-5 TRBD2 many TRBV10-3 CAISSGSDETQYF TGTGCCATCAGTAGCGGGAGCGACGAGACCCAGTACTTC
TRBJ2-7 NA NA TRBV12-3/TRBV12-4 CASSLSGGYTDEQYF TGTGCCAGCAGTTTGTCCGGGGGCTACACCGACGAGCAGTACTTC
TRBJ2-7 NA few TRBV10-3 CAKQLKNEQYF TGTGCCAAACAACTAAAGAACGAGCAGTACTTC
TRBJ2-7 TRBD2 NA TRBV29-1 CSAVAGGKSYEQYF TGCAGCGCTGTGGCGGGAGGGAAGTCCTACGAGCAGTACTTC
TRBJ1-2 TRBD1 few TRBV20-1 CSARDRQGSYGYTF TGCAGTGCTAGAGACAGACAGGGGAGCTATGGCTACACCTTC
TRBJ1-5 NA many TRBV6-1 CASSLDGLNQPQHF TGTGCCAGCAGTTTAGACGGACTCAATCAGCCCCAGCATTTT
TRBJ1-6 NA NA TRBV10-3 CAISESNGTLNSPLHF TGTGCCATCAGTGAGTCTAACGGGACGCTGAATTCACCCCTCCACTTT
TRBJ1-1 NA many TRBV4-2 CASSQDRQGGTEAFF TGTGCCAGCAGCCAAGATCGCCAGGGTGGCACTGAAGCTTTCTTT
TRBJ1-3 NA many TRBV20-1 CSALTRWGNTIYF TGCAGTGCTCTGACCCGGTGGGGAAACACCATATATTTT
TRBJ2-5 TRBD1 many TRBV5-1 CASSFGTGGETQYF TGCGCCAGCAGCTTTGGAACAGGGGGAGAGACCCAGTACTTC